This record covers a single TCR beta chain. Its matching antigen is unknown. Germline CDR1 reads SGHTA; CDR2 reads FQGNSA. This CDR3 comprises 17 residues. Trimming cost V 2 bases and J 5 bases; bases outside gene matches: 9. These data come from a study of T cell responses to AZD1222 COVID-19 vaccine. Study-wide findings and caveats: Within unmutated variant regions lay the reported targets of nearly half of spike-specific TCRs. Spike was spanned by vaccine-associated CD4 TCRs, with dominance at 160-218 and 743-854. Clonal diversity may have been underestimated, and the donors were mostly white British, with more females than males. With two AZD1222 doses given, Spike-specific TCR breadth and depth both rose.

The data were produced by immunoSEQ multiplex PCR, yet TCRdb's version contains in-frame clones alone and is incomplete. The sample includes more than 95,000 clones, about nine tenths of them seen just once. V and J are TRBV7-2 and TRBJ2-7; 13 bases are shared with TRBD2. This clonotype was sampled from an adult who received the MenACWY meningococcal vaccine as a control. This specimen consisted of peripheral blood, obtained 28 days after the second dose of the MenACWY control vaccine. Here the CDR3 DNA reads TGTGCCAGCAGCTTACCACGGACTAGCGGGGGAAAGGACGAGCAGTACTTC. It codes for CASSLPRTSGGKDEQYF.